Below are 5 T cell receptor beta chains sequenced from a single sample in a study of follicular helper T cells after annual influenza vaccination. Assay: immunoSEQ multiplex PCR; the TCRdb copy retains only in-frame clones and omits some. This sample has more than 9,000 clones; about 83% occur once, and the top ten carry around 0.3%. Stated time point: 2014-2015 season, 7 days after vaccination. The sequencing here drew on CXCR5- memory CD4+ T cells sorted from blood, taken 7 days after influenza vaccination. All receptors come from an adult who received the influenza vaccine.

The genes are TRBV5-1 and TRBJ2-1, with D perhaps TRBD1 (5 bases). V shed 4 bases and J shed 0 bases, with 11 bases lying between them. Germline V gene data show CDR1 as SGHRS and CDR2 as YFSETQ. This CDR3 region has 15 residues. The CDR3 bases are TGCGCCAGCAGCGCCGACAGTATCTCCTACAATGAGCAGTTCTTC. This sequence encodes CASSADSISYNEQFF.

This clone was observed a single time. The DNA for the CDR3 is TGTGCCAGCAGCTACCTTTACGAGCAGTACTTC. It codes for CASSYLYEQYF. V usage is TRBV5-5 and J usage is TRBJ2-7; D gene ambiguous. Trimming shortened V by 3 bases and J by 4 bases, and 5 bases separated the two germline ends. Germline V gene data show CDR1 as SGHKS and CDR2 as YYEKEE (reference sequence). The CDR3 length is 11 residues.

This clone was seen a handful of times. This chain joins TRBV5-8 and TRBJ1-5; TRBD1 matches at 8 bases. The CDR3 extends over 16 amino acids. Germline assignment: CDR1 SGHTS and CDR2 YDEGEE. Trimming cost V 2 bases and J 4 bases; bases outside gene matches: 8. In nucleotides, the CDR3 is TGTGCCAGCAGCTTCTGGGGGACAGGAAGGAATCAGCCCCAGCATTTT. Protein: CASSFWGTGRNQPQHF.

This chain uses TRBV7-8 with TRBJ1-6; TRBD1 might be the D (5 bases). CDR1 is SGHVS and CDR2 is FQNEAQ in the germline V gene. The CDR3 is made up of 13 amino acids. Trimming cost V 5 bases and J 9 bases, with 11 bases left between them. CDR3 coding DNA: TGTGCCAGCAGCCCCGGAGGGGCTTCACCCCTCCACTTT. Protein sequence: CASSPGGASPLHF.

The chain uses TRBV9 and TRBJ1-2; 8 bases are a match to TRBD1. The CDR3 has 14 amino acids. J lost 7 bases, V lost 3 bases, and 8 bases had no gene match. Germline V gives CDR1 SGDLS, CDR2 YYNGEE. CDR3 sequence: CASSANRGEFGYTF. The DNA for the CDR3 is TGTGCCAGCAGCGCCAACAGGGGGGAATTTGGCTACACCTTC.